The rows below give T cell receptor beta chains drawn from one sample of a study of blood T cell repertoires in COVID-19. Here immunoSEQ multiplex PCR was the method, and the copy in TCRdb shows in-frame clones only, minus some. The sample records 300,000 to 450,000 clones, over 85% being singletons. The specimen was peripheral blood. The receptor source for this set is an older woman with COVID-19, enrolled during active disease. Each CDR3 is given with its conserved first and last residue. The D gene is left open where the match is weak. Clone size is not always given. Where it is, it says once, few, many or a class for expanded clones.

size,D,V,J,DNA,CDR3
-,TRBD1,TRBV9,TRBJ1-1,TGTGCCAGCAGCCCGACCGACAGGGGAATTGAAGCTTTCTTT,CASSPTDRGIEAFF
-,-,TRBV6-5,TRBJ2-1,TGTGCCACAGGGGGACTCCGGGGCTCCTACAATGAGCAGTTCTTC,CATGGLRGSYNEQFF
-,-,TRBV12-3/TRBV12-4,TRBJ1-2,TGTGCCAGCAGTTTTATAAGAGATGGCTACACCTTC,CASSFIRDGYTF
-,-,TRBV6-5,TRBJ1-1,TGTGCCAGCAGTTACCGGAGGACCACTGAAGCTTTCTTT,CASSYRRTTEAFF
-,-,TRBV11-3,TRBJ2-1,TGTGCCAGCAGCTATCAGGGTTACAATGAGCAGTTCTTC,CASSYQGYNEQFF
-,TRBD2,TRBV2,TRBJ2-3,TGTGCCAGCAGTGATCGACTAGCGCAAACAGATACGCAGTATTTT,CASSDRLAQTDTQYF
-,TRBD2,TRBV3-1/TRBV3-2,TRBJ2-5,TGTGCCAGCAGCCAAGACGGGCGGGGGTCCTTCGGGACCCAGTACTTC,CASSQDGRGSFGTQYF
-,-,TRBV2,TRBJ2-5,TGTGCCAGTAAGAGGGACCAAGAGACCCAGTACTTC,CASKRDQETQYF
-,-,TRBV4-1,TRBJ1-1,TGCGCCAGCAGCCCCACAGCGAACACTGAAGCTTTCTTT,CASSPTANTEAFF
-,-,TRBV15,TRBJ1-2,TGTGCCACCGAGACAGCTCCTCATGGCTACACCTTC,CATETAPHGYTF
-,-,TRBV7-9,TRBJ2-2,TGTGCCCGTGACAGTAAAAAGAACGGGGAGCTGTTTTTT,CARDSKKNGELFF
-,-,TRBV19,TRBJ1-2,TGTGCCAGTAGTGGAGAAACAGGGATCTATGGCTACACCTTC,CASSGETGIYGYTF
-,-,TRBV5-1,TRBJ1-2,TGCGCCAGCAGCTTGGAAGGGGTGGGAGGCTACACCTTC,CASSLEGVGGYTF
-,-,TRBV3-1/TRBV3-2,TRBJ2-7,TGTGCCAGCAGCCATCGCGCCCTCGGCGGCTACGAGCAGTACTTC,CASSHRALGGYEQYF
-,TRBD2,TRBV5-8,TRBJ2-3,TGTGCCAGCAGTCCACTAGCGGGGCCGCCAGATACGCAGTATTTT,CASSPLAGPPDTQYF
-,TRBD1,TRBV27,TRBJ1-4,TGTGCCAGCAGTCTTGGACAGGGTTATGAAAAACTGTTTTTT,CASSLGQGYEKLFF
-,TRBD1,TRBV28,TRBJ1-2,TGTGCCAGCAGTTTACCACAGGGGAACTATGGCTACACCTTC,CASSLPQGNYGYTF
once,-,TRBV2,TRBJ2-1,TGTGCCAGCAGAGGACTTGCCCTAGGGAGCAATGAGCAGTTCTTC,CASRGLALGSNEQFF
-,TRBD2,TRBV18,TRBJ2-3,TGTGCCAGCTCACTGAATCCCGGGGGGGCAGATACGCAGTATTTT,CASSLNPGGADTQYF
few,TRBD1,TRBV6-5,TRBJ1-5,TGTGCCAGCAGGGACCGGGACAGGGGTAAGTTGCCCCAGCATTTT,CASRDRDRGKLPQHF
-,-,TRBV19,TRBJ2-2,TGTGCCAGTAGCATGGCGGGGAGGGGGGAGCTGTTTTTT,CASSMAGRGELFF
-,-,TRBV14,TRBJ2-5,TGTGCCAGCAGCCGACAACCGCTTCCAGAGACCCAGTACTTC,CASSRQPLPETQYF
-,TRBD1,TRBV28,TRBJ1-2,TGTGCCAGCAGTCCTGGGACAGGTTCCCTGGGTGGCTACACCTTC,CASSPGTGSLGGYTF
-,-,TRBV1,TRBJ2-1,TGCACCAGCAGCCAAGGACCGACAGGACTAGCGGGGAGAAATGAGCAGTTCTTC,CTSSQGPTGLAGRNEQFF
few,-,TRBV7-8,TRBJ1-1,TGTGCCAGCAGCTTTGAGGAAAAATATGAAGCTTTCTTT,CASSFEEKYEAFF
-,TRBD1,TRBV5-1,TRBJ2-1,TGCGCCAGCAGCTTGGGGCGTTTAACCGGGACAGGGAACCCTAGACCAAAGGAGCAGTTCTTC,CASSLGRLTGTGNPRPKEQFF
-,-,TRBV18,TRBJ1-3,TGTGCCAGCTCACGTGACCGGGGGAACTCTGGAAACACCATATATTTT,CASSRDRGNSGNTIYF
-,-,TRBV18,TRBJ1-1,TGTGCCAGCTCACCAACGGGACTCCTGAACACTGAAGCTTTCTTT,CASSPTGLLNTEAFF
-,-,TRBV5-1,TRBJ2-3,TGCGCCAGCAGGCGACAGGTTCGAACCTCCACAGATACGCAGTATTTT,CASRRQVRTSTDTQYF
few,-,TRBV19,TRBJ1-1,TGTGCCAGTAGTTCGCGGGTCTTCTCCCGTACTAACACTGAAGCTTTCTTT,CASSSRVFSRTNTEAFF
-,-,TRBV6-5,TRBJ1-3,TGTGCCAGCAGGACCACAGGCAACCCTGGAAACACCATATATTTT,CASRTTGNPGNTIYF
-,-,TRBV6-5,TRBJ1-2,TGTGCCAGCAGTTACAGGAGAGACTATGGCTACACCTTC,CASSYRRDYGYTF
-,-,TRBV2,TRBJ2-5,TGTGCCAGCAGTGAAGGACTAGGTGAAGAGACCCAGTACTTC,CASSEGLGEETQYF
-,-,TRBV7-8,TRBJ1-5,TGTGCCAGCAGCACGCAGATTATGGCAAATCAGCCCCAGCATTTT,CASSTQIMANQPQHF
-,-,TRBV29-1,TRBJ1-2,TGCAGCGTTTTCTTTACCCCTAAGGGCTACACCTTC,CSVFFTPKGYTF
-,TRBD1,TRBV13,TRBJ1-1,TGTGCCAGCAGCCGACAGGGGATGAACACTGAAGCTTTCTTT,CASSRQGMNTEAFF
-,TRBD1,TRBV4-2,TRBJ1-2,TGTGCCAGCAGCCACCAGGGGGCAACTAACTATGGCTACACCTTC,CASSHQGATNYGYTF
-,TRBD1,TRBV18,TRBJ1-5,TGTGCCAGCTCACCCTGGGACAGCACCAATCAGCCCCAGCATTTT,CASSPWDSTNQPQHF
once,TRBD2,TRBV19,TRBJ2-1,TGTGCCAGTAGTTTACTAGCGGGTAGTGCGGGGAATGAGCAGTTCTTC,CASSLLAGSAGNEQFF
-,TRBD1,TRBV6-6,TRBJ1-6,TGTGCCAGCAGTCGCTACTCCGACAGGGGATTACGGGATTCACCCCTCCACTTT,CASSRYSDRGLRDSPLHF
once,-,TRBV10-2,TRBJ1-2,TGCGCCAGCAGTTTAACTAGGGAGGGCTATGGCTACACCTTC,CASSLTREGYGYTF
-,TRBD1,TRBV19,TRBJ1-4,TGTGCCAGTAAGGGACAGGGTCATGAAAAACTGTTTTTT,CASKGQGHEKLFF
-,-,TRBV7-6,TRBJ2-1,TGTGCCAGCAGCTTAGTCTCCAGCGGGCCTAACAATGAGCAGTTCTTC,CASSLVSSGPNNEQFF
-,-,TRBV7-7,TRBJ2-7,TGTGCCAGCAGCTCTGGGGGCATGAACGAGCAGTACTTC,CASSSGGMNEQYF
-,TRBD1,TRBV10-3,TRBJ1-4,TGTGCCATCAGAGGACAGGGTGATGAAAAACTGTTTTTT,CAIRGQGDEKLFF
-,-,TRBV5-6,TRBJ1-1,TGTGCCAGCAGCCAGGGAGGAGGGAGGGACATGAACACTGAAGCTTTCTTT,CASSQGGGRDMNTEAFF
-,TRBD1,TRBV7-8,TRBJ2-2,TGTGCCAGCAGCTTCCGGGACAGGGATGTCGGGGAGCTGTTTTTT,CASSFRDRDVGELFF
-,TRBD1,TRBV28,TRBJ1-2,TGTGCCAGCAGTTATGATTCAACAGGGGTTGTCTATGGCTACACCTTC,CASSYDSTGVVYGYTF
-,-,TRBV25-1,TRBJ1-1,TGTGCCAGCAGTGAATCGGGGGGCTTCGGAGGGATTGAAGCTTTCTTT,CASSESGGFGGIEAFF
-,TRBD1,TRBV6-1,TRBJ1-1,TGTGCCAGCAGTGTAGGACAGGGGAAAGGTGAAACTGAAGCTTTCTTT,CASSVGQGKGETEAFF
-,-,TRBV14,TRBJ2-3,TGTGCCAGCAGCCAACAAGGAAGCAGGGCTAATACGCAGTATTTT,CASSQQGSRANTQYF
-,-,TRBV5-1,TRBJ2-2,TGCGCCAGCAGCTTGGGGGCTGTGAACACCGGGGAGCTGTTTTTT,CASSLGAVNTGELFF
-,TRBD1,TRBV18,TRBJ2-5,TGTGCCAGCTCTGCCGACAGGGTCAGGGAGACCCAGTACTTC,CASSADRVRETQYF
-,TRBD1,TRBV6-5,TRBJ1-6,TGTGCCAGCAGGCCACCGGGACAGGGGGATTCACCCCTCCACTTT,CASRPPGQGDSPLHF
-,-,TRBV6-2/TRBV6-3,TRBJ1-3,TGTGCCAGCAGTTCTCCAGGTGGAAACACCATATATTTT,CASSSPGGNTIYF
-,TRBD1,TRBV19,TRBJ1-4,TGTGCCAGTAGTATCAGGGGGTCTAATGAAAAACTGTTTTTT,CASSIRGSNEKLFF
-,-,TRBV3-1/TRBV3-2,TRBJ1-6,TGTGCCAGCAGCCACTTCCCGCCGGACGGGAAATCACCCCTCCACTTT,CASSHFPPDGKSPLHF
-,TRBD1,TRBV7-9,TRBJ1-2,TGTGCCTCGAACCCGACAGGGGGATATGGCTACACCTTC,CASNPTGGYGYTF